Each of the 13 T cell receptor beta chains below was sequenced from the same sample in a study of T cells in Graves' hyperthyroidism and ophthalmopathy. The TCR beta CDR3 regions underwent amplification using RNA transcripts as the source. A first-round RT-PCR of the TCR CDR3 used the HTBI primer set. MiXCR, applied by TCRdb to the multiplex PCR reads, yields one record per CDR3 protein. There are more than 550,000 distinct CDR3 sequences in the sample; about 45% occur only once, and under 8.5% lies in the top ten. The sequencing input was peripheral blood or thyroid tissue (not recorded which). The receptors stem from an adult man with Graves' disease, either hyperthyroidism or ophthalmopathy (not recorded which).

The rearrangement links TRBV5-4 to TRBJ1-2; TRBD1 might be the D (6 bases). The CDR3 totals 13 residues. Trimming shortened V by 0 bases and J by 8 bases, and 11 bases separated the two germline ends. CDR1 and CDR2 from the germline V gene are SGHNT and YYREEE (reference sequence). The CDR3 bases are TGTGCCAGCAGCTTGGACACAGGGTTAGGCTACACCTTC. As protein: CASSLDTGLGYTF.

This clonotype came up a few times. This rearrangement joins TRBV3-1 to TRBJ1-6, with TRBD1 identical over 10 bases. There are 17 residues in the CDR3. Losses at the gene ends were 5 bases for V and 10 bases for J; bases not matched to a gene: 14. Germline V lookup: CDR1 LGHDT, CDR2 YNNKEL (reference sequence). For the CDR3, the DNA is TGTGCCAGCAGCTCCTGGGCGGGACAGGGGAGAGGCTCACCCCTCCACTTT. Protein sequence: CASSSWAGQGRGSPLHF. Variable domain in full (rest from reference TRBV3-1 and TRBJ1-6): DTAVSQTPKYLVTQMGNDKSIKCEQNLGHDTMYWYKQDSKKFLKIMFSYNNKELIINETVPNRFSPKSPDKAHLNLHINSLELGDSAVYFCASSSWAGQGRGSPLHFGNGTRLTVT.

This chain uses TRBV12-5 with TRBJ2-5; TRBD1 is a possible D gene (6 bases). V was trimmed by 6 bases and J by 5 bases, leaving 10 bases between them. The CDR3 contains 12 residues. CDR1 is LGHNT, CDR2 FRNRAP, per germline. As DNA, the CDR3 is TGTGCTAGTGGACAGGGTGGCGAGACCCAGTACTTC. Its translation is CASGQGGETQYF. Full variable domain (outside the CDR3, taken from reference TRBV12-5 and TRBJ2-5): DARVTQTPRHKVTEMGQEVTMRCQPILGHNTVFWYRQTMMQGLELLAYFRNRAPLDDSGMPKDRFSAEMPDATLATLKIQPSEPRDSAVYFCASGQGGETQYFGPGTRLLVL.

This clonotype was found a few times. The chain employs TRBV6-6 and TRBJ2-7; 8 nucleotides match TRBD2. J gave up 0 bases and V 6 bases, and 1 base lay outside the gene matches. Germline V gene sequence: CDR1 MNHNY, CDR2 SVGAGI (reference sequence). This CDR3 region has 13 residues. The CDR3 DNA reads as TGTGCCAGCAGACTAGCGGTCTCCTACGAGCAGTACTTC. The encoded protein is CASRLAVSYEQYF.

The rearrangement joins TRBV7-9 to TRBJ1-2; 9 bases are shared with TRBD1. V shed 5 bases, J shed 8 bases, and the junction held 12 bases outside the gene matches. This CDR3 has 15 residues. In germline, CDR1 is SEHNR, CDR2 FQNEAQ (reference sequence). The CDR3 DNA reads TGTGCCAGCAGCCCGCCGGGACAGGGAGTCTCCGGCTACACCTTC. It yields the protein CASSPPGQGVSGYTF.

This clonotype was observed many times. The V gene is TRBV10-3, the J gene TRBJ2-7, with D perhaps matching TRBD2 (6 bases). The CDR3 spans 14 residues. The V gene's germline CDR1 is ENHRY and CDR2 SYGVKD. V was cut by 6 bases and J by 6 bases, with 18 bases left in between. CDR3 region: CAIRVLGGGGEQYF. The CDR3 DNA reads TGTGCCATCAGGGTCCTCGGGGGTGGCGGCGAGCAGTACTTC.

CDR3 in amino acids: CSARKSNQPQHF. CDR3 DNA sequence: TGCAGTGCTAGAAAATCCAATCAGCCCCAGCATTTT. This chain connects TRBV20-1 to TRBJ1-5; D remains ambiguous. The CDR3 has 12 residues. The V and J ends lost 2 bases and 3 bases respectively, with 5 bases between them. Germline V CDR1 and CDR2: DFQATT, SNEGSKA (reference sequence).

V is TRBV2 and J is TRBJ2-5, with 7 bases identical to TRBD1. Germline V gene sequence: CDR1 SNHLY, CDR2 FYNNEI. V lost 5 bases and J lost 0; bases outside the gene matches: 6. This CDR3 region has 15 residues. The CDR3 DNA follows: TGTGCCAGCAGTCAGAACAGGGGTCACCAAGAGACCCAGTACTTC. Translating gives CASSQNRGHQETQYF. Full variable domain (remainder filled in from reference TRBV2 and TRBJ2-5): EPEVTQTPSHQVTQMGQEVILRCVPISNHLYFYWYRQILGQKVEFLVSFYNNEISEKSEIFDDQFSVERPDGSNFTLKIRSTKLEDSAMYFCASSQNRGHQETQYFGPGTRLLVL.

The chain has TRBV29-1 and TRBJ2-7, with 10 bases that match TRBD1. Germline values: CDR1 SQVTM, CDR2 ANQGSEA. This CDR3 contains 13 residues. J gave up 3 bases and V 8 bases, and 7 bases lay outside the gene matches. The CDR3 DNA follows: TGCAGCTTAGGCGACAGGGGGCTCTACGAGCAGTACTTC. Protein sequence: CSLGDRGLYEQYF.

The chain recombines TRBV11-1 with TRBJ1-1, with a possible D match to TRBD1 (5 bases). Trimming removed 5 bases from V and 6 bases from J, with 19 bases in between. The CDR3 is 15 residues long. Germline CDR1 SGHAT, CDR2 FQDESV (reference sequence). The CDR3 reads CASSPRDAGRAEAFF. The CDR3 nucleotides read TGTGCCAGCAGCCCCCGTGACGCAGGGAGGGCTGAAGCTTTCTTT.

The rearrangement joins TRBV2 to TRBJ2-7; D might be TRBD1 (5 bases). Germline V gene data show CDR1 as SNHLY and CDR2 as FYNNEI. The CDR3 covers 13 residues. Trimming took off 6 bases at V and 7 bases at J, with 16 bases between the two ends. The CDR3 here is CASRPDSPGEQYF. CDR3 DNA: TGTGCCAGCAGGCCCGACAGTCCCGGGGAGCAGTACTTC.

V and J are TRBV20-1 and TRBJ1-6; a possible D gene is TRBD1 (5 bases). V was cut by 5 bases and J by 4 bases, with 12 bases left in between. The CDR3 covers 14 residues. Germline V CDR1 and CDR2: DFQATT, SNEGSKA (reference sequence). CDR3 residues: CSAARDRYNSPLHF. The DNA for the CDR3 is TGCAGTGCTGCCCGGGACCGGTATAATTCACCCCTCCACTTT.

The chain couples TRBV13 to TRBJ1-1; 7 bases fit TRBD1. This CDR3 is 12 amino acids long. J gave up 10 bases and V 5 bases, and 7 bases lay outside the gene matches. Germline CDR1 reads PRHDT; CDR2 reads FYEKMQ (reference sequence). The CDR3 DNA follows: TGTGCCAGCAGCCCGACGACAGGGACAGCTTTCTTT. Residues: CASSPTTGTAFF. Full variable domain (missing parts from reference TRBV13 and TRBJ1-1): AAGVIQSPRHLIKEKRETATLKCYPIPRHDTVYWYQQGPGQDPQFLISFYEKMQSDKGSIPDRFSAQQFSDYHSELNMSSLELGDSALYFCASSPTTGTAFFGQGTRLTVV.